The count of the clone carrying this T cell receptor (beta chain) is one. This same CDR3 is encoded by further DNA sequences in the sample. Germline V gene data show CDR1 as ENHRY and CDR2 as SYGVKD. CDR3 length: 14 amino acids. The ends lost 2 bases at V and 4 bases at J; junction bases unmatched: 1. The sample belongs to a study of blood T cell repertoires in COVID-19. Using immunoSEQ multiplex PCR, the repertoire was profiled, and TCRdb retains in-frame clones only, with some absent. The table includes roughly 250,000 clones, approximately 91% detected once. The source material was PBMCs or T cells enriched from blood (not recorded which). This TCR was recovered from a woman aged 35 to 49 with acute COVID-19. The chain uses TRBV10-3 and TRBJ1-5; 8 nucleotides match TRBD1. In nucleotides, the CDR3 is TGTGCCATCAGTGAGGGACAGGGTAATCAGCCCCAGCATTTT. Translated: CAISEGQGNQPQHF.